This T cell receptor (beta chain) was obtained from a study of blood T cell repertoires in COVID-19. Study context: Both acute and convalescent COVID-19 samples were obtained from the United States, Italy and Spain. In each case, the material was cDNA or gDNA derived from T cells, B-cell-depleted T cells, or PBMCs.

Enrolled through a virtual design, the participants were between roughly 18 and 89 years of age and came from under 25 US areas. Participant reports of clinical history set cohort assignment. Using immunoSEQ multiplex PCR, the repertoire was profiled, and TCRdb retains in-frame clones only, with some absent. The table has some 240,000 clones, more than 75% seen once; the top ten hold around 3.3%. The sequencing sample was made of PBMCs or T cells enriched from blood (not recorded which). This clonotype originated in a woman in her 40s with acute COVID-19.

CDR3 DNA sequence: TGTGCCAGCAGTGAAGACGGACACATGAACACTGAAGCTTTCTTT. Translating it yields CASSEDGHMNTEAFF. The chain is built from TRBV6-1 and TRBJ1-1; tentative D call: TRBD1 (5 bases). In germline, CDR1 is MNHNS, CDR2 SASEGT. This CDR3 has 15 residues. Between the trimmed V and J ends, which lost 1 base and 0 bases, there was a span of 9 bases.